This record looks at one TCR beta chain sequence and its context. This entry comes from a study of technical replicates of blood from a few donors. CDR1 and CDR2 (germline): SGHRS, YFSETQ. The V gene lost 0 bases and the J gene lost 0 bases, with 7 bases spanning the gap. The CDR3 runs to 15 residues. Repertoires were generated with immunoSEQ multiplex PCR, while TCRdb's copy carries only in-frame clones and drops some. The sample comprises more than 65,000 clones, roughly 96% of which are singletons, and roughly 0.34% rests with the top ten. The TCR sequence derives from a human donor in good health. The sample consisted of T cells isolated from PBMCs. The gene calls are TRBV5-1 and TRBJ2-1; D not resolved. The CDR3: CASSLEPSSYNEQFF. The DNA for the CDR3 is TGCGCCAGCAGCTTGGAGCCGAGCTCCTACAATGAGCAGTTCTTC.